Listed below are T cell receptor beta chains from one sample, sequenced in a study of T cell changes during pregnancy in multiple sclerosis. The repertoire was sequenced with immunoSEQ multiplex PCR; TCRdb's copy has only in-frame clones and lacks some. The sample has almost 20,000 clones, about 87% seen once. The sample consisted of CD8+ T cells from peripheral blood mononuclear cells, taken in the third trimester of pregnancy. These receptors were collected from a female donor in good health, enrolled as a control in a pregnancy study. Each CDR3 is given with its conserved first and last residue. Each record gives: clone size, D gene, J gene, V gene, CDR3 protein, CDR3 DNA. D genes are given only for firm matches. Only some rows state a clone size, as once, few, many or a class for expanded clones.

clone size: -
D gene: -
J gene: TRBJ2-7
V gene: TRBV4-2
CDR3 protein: CASSQEQGTTHEQYF
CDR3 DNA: TGTGCCAGCAGCCAAGAACAGGGAACGACCCACGAGCAGTACTTC

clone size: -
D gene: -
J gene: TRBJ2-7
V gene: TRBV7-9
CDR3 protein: CASSLVAGQLSYEQYF
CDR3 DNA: TGTGCCAGCAGCTTAGTGGCAGGGCAGCTTTCCTACGAGCAGTACTTC

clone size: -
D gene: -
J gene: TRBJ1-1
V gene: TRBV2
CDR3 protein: CASRALTSDSAEAFF
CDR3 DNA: TGTGCCAGCAGGGCGCTGACTTCAGACAGCGCTGAAGCTTTCTTT

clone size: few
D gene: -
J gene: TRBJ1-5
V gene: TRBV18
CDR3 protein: CASSPPGQRNQPQHF
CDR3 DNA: TGTGCCAGCTCACCACCCGGACAGAGAAATCAGCCCCAGCATTTT

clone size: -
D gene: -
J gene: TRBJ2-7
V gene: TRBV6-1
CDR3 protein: CASSEMVEGAYEQYF
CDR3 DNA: TGTGCCAGCAGTGAGATGGTAGAAGGGGCCTACGAGCAGTACTTC

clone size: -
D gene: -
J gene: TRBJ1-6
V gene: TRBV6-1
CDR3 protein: CAIGRSSYNSPLHF
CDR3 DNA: TGTGCCATTGGTAGGAGTTCCTATAATTCACCCCTCCACTTT

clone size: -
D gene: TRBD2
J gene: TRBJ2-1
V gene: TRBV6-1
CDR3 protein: CATCDVAGLYNEQFF
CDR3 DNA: TGTGCCACCTGTGATGTAGCGGGACTTTACAATGAGCAGTTCTTC

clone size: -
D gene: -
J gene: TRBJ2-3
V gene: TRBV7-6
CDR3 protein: CASSLARDTQYF
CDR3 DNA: TGTGCCAGCAGCTTAGCCCGAGATACGCAGTATTTT

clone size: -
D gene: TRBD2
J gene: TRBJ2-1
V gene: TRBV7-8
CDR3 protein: CASSTGTSDYNEQFF
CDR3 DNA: TGTGCCAGCAGCACGGGGACTAGCGACTACAATGAGCAGTTCTTC

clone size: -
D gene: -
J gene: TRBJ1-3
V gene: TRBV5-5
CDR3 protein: CATRPEPSGNTIYF
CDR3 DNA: TGTGCCACAAGACCGGAGCCTTCTGGAAACACCATATATTTT

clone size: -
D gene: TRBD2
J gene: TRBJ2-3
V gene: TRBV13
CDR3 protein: CASSLPTGLGLRMDTQYF
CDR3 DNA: TGTGCCAGCAGCTTACCGACCGGACTAGGGCTCCGTATGGATACGCAGTATTTT

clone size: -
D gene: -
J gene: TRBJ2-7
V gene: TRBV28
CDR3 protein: CASSFLMGGSSYEQYF
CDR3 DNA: TGTGCCAGCAGTTTTTTGATGGGGGGAAGTTCCTACGAGCAGTACTTC

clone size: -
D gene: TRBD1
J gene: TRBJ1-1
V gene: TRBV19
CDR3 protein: CASSIGGNRGNTEAFF
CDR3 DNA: TGTGCCAGTAGTATCGGGGGTAACAGGGGGAACACTGAAGCTTTCTTT

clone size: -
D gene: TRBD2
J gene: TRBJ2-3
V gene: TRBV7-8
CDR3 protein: CASGLAGGTDTQYF
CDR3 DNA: TGTGCCAGCGGATTAGCGGGCGGCACAGATACGCAGTATTTT

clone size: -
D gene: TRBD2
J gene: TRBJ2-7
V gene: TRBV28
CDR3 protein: CASSWTSSFSAVEQYF
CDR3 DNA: TGTGCCAGCAGTTGGACTAGCAGTTTTTCGGCAGTGGAGCAGTACTTC

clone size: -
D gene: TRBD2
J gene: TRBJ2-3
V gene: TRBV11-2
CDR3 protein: CASSAGTSGRTDTQYF
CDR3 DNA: TGTGCCAGCAGCGCAGGGACTAGCGGAAGGACAGATACGCAGTATTTT

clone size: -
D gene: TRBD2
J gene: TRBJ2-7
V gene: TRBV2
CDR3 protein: CASSEGLAEIYEQYF
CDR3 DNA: TGTGCCAGCAGTGAAGGACTAGCGGAAATCTACGAGCAGTACTTC

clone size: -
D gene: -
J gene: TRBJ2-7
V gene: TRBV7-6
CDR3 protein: CASSLGPPYEQYF
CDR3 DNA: TGTGCCAGCAGCTTAGGGCCTCCCTACGAGCAGTACTTC

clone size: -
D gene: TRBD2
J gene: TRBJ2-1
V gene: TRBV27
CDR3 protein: CASSLQAGGKNEQFF
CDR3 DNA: TGTGCCAGCAGTTTACAAGCGGGGGGAAAAAATGAGCAGTTCTTC

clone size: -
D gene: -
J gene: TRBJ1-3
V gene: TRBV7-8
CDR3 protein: CASSLYESSGNTIYF
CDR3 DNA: TGTGCCAGCAGCTTATACGAGTCCTCAGGAAACACCATATATTTT

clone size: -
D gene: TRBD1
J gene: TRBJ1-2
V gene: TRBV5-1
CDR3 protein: CASSLEIRGKGYTF
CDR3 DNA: TGCGCCAGCAGCCTAGAAATCAGGGGGAAAGGCTACACCTTC

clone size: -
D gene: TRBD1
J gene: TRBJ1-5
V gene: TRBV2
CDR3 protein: CASSEGKDRGWGQPQHF
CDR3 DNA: TGTGCCAGCAGTGAAGGAAAGGACAGGGGCTGGGGTCAGCCCCAGCATTTT

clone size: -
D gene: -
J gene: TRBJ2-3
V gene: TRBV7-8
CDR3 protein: CASSLNDLDSTYDTQYF
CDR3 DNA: TGTGCCAGCAGCCTCAACGACCTGGACTCTACCTACGATACGCAGTATTTT

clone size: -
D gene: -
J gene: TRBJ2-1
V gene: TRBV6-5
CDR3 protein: CASRLGVAVDNEQFF
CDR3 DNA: TGTGCCAGCAGACTTGGGGTAGCGGTAGACAATGAGCAGTTCTTC

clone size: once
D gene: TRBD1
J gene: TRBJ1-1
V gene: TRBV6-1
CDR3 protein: CASSPRTGMNTEAFF
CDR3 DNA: TGTGCCAGCAGCCCTAGGACAGGGATGAACACTGAAGCTTTCTTT

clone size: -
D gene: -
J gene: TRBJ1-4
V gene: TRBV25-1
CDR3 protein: CASSEPVSGLEKLFF
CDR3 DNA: TGTGCCAGCAGTGAACCCGTCTCCGGGTTAGAAAAACTGTTTTTT

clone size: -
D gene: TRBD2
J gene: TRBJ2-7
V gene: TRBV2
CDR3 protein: CASTGTSGRTNSYEQYF
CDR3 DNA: TGTGCCAGCACCGGGACTAGCGGACGAACTAACTCCTACGAGCAGTACTTC

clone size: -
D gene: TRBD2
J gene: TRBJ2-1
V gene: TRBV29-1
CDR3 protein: CSVVGAGVVENEQFF
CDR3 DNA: TGCAGCGTTGTAGGGGCGGGAGTGGTTGAGAATGAGCAGTTCTTC

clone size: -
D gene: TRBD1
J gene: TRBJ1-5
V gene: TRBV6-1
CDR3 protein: CASCIGTGNFQPQHF
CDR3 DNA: TGTGCCAGCTGCATAGGGACAGGGAATTTTCAGCCCCAGCATTTT

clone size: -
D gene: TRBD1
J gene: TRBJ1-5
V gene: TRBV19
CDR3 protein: CASSRGQGRIGNQPQHF
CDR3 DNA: TGTGCCAGTAGTAGAGGACAGGGTAGGATAGGCAATCAGCCCCAGCATTTT

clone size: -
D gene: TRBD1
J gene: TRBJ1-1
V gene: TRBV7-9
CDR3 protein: CASSSRQGETEAFF
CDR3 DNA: TGTGCCAGCAGCTCAAGACAGGGGGAAACTGAAGCTTTCTTT

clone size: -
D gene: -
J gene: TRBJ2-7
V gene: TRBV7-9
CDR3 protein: CASNPGAGRMDEQYF
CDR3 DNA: TGTGCCAGCAATCCTGGGGCAGGGAGGATGGACGAGCAGTACTTC

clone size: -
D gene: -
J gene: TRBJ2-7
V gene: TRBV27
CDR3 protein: CASRPWGAAYEQYF
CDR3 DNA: TGTGCCAGCAGGCCTTGGGGAGCCGCCTACGAGCAGTACTTC

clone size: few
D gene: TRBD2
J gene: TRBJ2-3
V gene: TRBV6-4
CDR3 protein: CASTLAGGISDTQYF
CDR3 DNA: TGTGCCAGCACCCTAGCGGGGGGGATTTCAGATACGCAGTATTTT

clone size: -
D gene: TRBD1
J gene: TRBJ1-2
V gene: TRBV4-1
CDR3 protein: CASSQGQGGNYGYTF
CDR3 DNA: TGCGCCAGCAGCCAGGGACAGGGAGGTAACTATGGCTACACCTTC

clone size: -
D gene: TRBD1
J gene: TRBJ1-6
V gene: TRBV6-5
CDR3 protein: CASSDRDNSPLHF
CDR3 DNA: TGTGCCAGCAGTGACAGGGATAATTCACCCCTCCACTTT

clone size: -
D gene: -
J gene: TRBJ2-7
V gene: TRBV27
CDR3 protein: CASSLGTSGQYF
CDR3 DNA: TGTGCCAGCAGTTTAGGTACTTCGGGGCAGTACTTC

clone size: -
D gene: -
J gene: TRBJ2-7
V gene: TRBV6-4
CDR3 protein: CATPLRHGRAVSRSYEQYF
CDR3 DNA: TGTGCCACCCCCCTTCGGCACGGTAGAGCGGTTAGTAGATCCTACGAGCAGTACTTC

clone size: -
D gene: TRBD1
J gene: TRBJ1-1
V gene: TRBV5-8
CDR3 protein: CASSPRTGGPDTEAFF
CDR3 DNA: TGTGCCAGCAGCCCACGGACAGGGGGCCCCGACACTGAAGCTTTCTTT

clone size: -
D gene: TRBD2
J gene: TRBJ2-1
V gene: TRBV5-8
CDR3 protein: CASSSFGGLADNEQFF
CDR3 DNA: TGTGCCAGCAGCTCCTTTGGAGGTCTAGCGGACAATGAGCAGTTCTTC

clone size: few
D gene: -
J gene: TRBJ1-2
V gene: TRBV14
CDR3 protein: CASSARVPKASDYTF
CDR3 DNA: TGTGCCAGCAGCGCCCGGGTTCCGAAGGCAAGTGACTACACCTTC

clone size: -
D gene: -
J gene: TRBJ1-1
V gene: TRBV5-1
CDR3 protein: CASSFAGARTEAFF
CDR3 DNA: TGCGCCAGCAGCTTCGCGGGGGCGAGGACTGAAGCTTTCTTT

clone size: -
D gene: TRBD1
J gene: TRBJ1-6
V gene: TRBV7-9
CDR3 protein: CASSSTGGLPPLHF
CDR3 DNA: TGTGCCAGCAGCTCGACAGGGGGATTACCACCCCTCCACTTT

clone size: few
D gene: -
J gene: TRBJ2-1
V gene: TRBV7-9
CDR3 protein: CASSNIGGGLEQFF
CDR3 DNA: TGTGCCAGCAGCAATATCGGGGGAGGTCTTGAGCAGTTCTTC

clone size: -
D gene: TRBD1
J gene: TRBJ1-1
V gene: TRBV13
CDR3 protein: CASSPHSTGGEVEAFF
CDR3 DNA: TGTGCCAGCAGCCCTCATTCGACAGGGGGCGAGGTTGAAGCTTTCTTT

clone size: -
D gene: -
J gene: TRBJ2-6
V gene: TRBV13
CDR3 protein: CASSFVGSGANVLTF
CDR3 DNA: TGTGCCAGCAGCTTTGTGGGCTCCGGGGCCAACGTCCTGACTTTC

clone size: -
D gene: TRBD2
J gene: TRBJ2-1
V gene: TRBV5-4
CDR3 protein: CASRTGLAGGSSYNEQFF
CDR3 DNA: TGTGCCAGCAGGACGGGACTAGCGGGGGGGAGCTCCTACAATGAGCAGTTCTTC

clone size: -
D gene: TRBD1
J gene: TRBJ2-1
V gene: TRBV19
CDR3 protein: CASSIVGTGGISEQFF
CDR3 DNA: TGTGCCAGTAGTATAGTGGGGACAGGGGGTATCAGTGAGCAGTTCTTC

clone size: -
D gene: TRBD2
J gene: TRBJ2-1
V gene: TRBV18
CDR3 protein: CASSPPAGYNEQFF
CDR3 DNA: TGTGCCAGCTCACCACCAGCGGGGTACAATGAGCAGTTCTTC

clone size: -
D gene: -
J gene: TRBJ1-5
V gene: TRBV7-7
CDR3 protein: CASSLVGDKYSNQPQHF
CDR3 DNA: TGTGCTAGCAGCTTAGTGGGGGACAAATATAGCAATCAGCCCCAGCATTTT

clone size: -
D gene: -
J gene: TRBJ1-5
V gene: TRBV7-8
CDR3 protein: CASSWGDGQPQHF
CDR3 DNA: TGTGCCAGCAGCTGGGGGGACGGTCAGCCCCAGCATTTT

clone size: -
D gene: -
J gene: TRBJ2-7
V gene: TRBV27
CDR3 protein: CASSLFGSGHEQYF
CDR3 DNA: TGTGCCAGCAGTTTATTCGGGAGTGGCCACGAGCAGTACTTC

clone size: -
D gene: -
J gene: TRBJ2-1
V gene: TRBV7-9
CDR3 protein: CASSPTPVGLYNEQFF
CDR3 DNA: TGTGCCAGCAGCCCAACCCCGGTGGGCCTCTACAATGAGCAGTTCTTC

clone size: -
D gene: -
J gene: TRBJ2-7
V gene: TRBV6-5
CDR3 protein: CASSYGAGLGEQYF
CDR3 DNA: TGTGCCAGCAGTTACGGGGCCGGGCTTGGCGAGCAGTACTTC

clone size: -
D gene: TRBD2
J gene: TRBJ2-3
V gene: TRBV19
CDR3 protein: CASSTHLVFWGLAYGDTQYF
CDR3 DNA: TGTGCCAGTAGTACCCACTTAGTGTTCTGGGGACTAGCGTATGGAGATACGCAGTATTTT

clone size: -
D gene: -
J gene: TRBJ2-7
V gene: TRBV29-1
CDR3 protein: CSVLALGAYEQYF
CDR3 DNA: TGCAGCGTTCTGGCCCTTGGAGCCTACGAGCAGTACTTC

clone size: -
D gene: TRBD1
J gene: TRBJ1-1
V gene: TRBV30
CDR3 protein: CAGATGGVIEAFF
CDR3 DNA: TGTGCCGGGGCGACAGGGGGCGTTATTGAAGCTTTCTTT

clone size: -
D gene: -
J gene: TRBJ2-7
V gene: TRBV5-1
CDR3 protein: CASSLPSPYEQYF
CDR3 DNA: TGCGCCAGCAGCTTGCCCAGTCCCTACGAGCAGTACTTC

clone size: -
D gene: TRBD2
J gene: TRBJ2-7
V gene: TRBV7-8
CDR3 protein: CASSLASGGLSSYEQYF
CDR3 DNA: TGTGCCAGCAGCTTAGCCAGCGGGGGGTTGAGCTCCTACGAGCAGTACTTC